The clone carrying this T cell receptor (beta chain) was recorded a few times. Its antigen is not known. These data are taken from a study of T-cell memory formation after mild COVID-19. Per germline, CDR1 SQVTM and CDR2 ANQGSEA. The CDR3 covers 13 residues. V was cut by 3 bases and J by 5 bases, with 14 bases left in between. Findings and caveats of the study: Memory from before infection featured some responding clones, which suggests cross-reactive memory joined. What remained unconfirmed was the SARS-CoV-2 specificity of second-wave clones peaking on day 37. Clones that contracted clustered mainly in CM and EM if CD4+ and in EMRA if CD8+.

5'RACE primed from the constant segment yielded TCR alpha and TCR beta cDNA libraries bearing sample barcodes and UMIs. TCRdb used MiXCR to reprocess the 5' RACE reads, holding one entry per CDR3 protein. The sample holds about 100,000 distinct CDR3 sequences; around 10% are singletons and the top ten take around 40%. The gene calls are TRBV29-1 and TRBJ2-7; possible D gene TRBD2, 6 bases. The TCR was taken from a man between 18 and 29 years old who had mild COVID-19 (a few samples of this study predate the infection). Cell type and time point are not known. The sample consisted of PBMCs or a T cell subset sorted from them (not recorded which). CDR3 in amino acids: CSVDWGTSDEQYF. As DNA, the CDR3 is TGCAGCGTTGATTGGGGGACTTCCGACGAGCAGTACTTC.